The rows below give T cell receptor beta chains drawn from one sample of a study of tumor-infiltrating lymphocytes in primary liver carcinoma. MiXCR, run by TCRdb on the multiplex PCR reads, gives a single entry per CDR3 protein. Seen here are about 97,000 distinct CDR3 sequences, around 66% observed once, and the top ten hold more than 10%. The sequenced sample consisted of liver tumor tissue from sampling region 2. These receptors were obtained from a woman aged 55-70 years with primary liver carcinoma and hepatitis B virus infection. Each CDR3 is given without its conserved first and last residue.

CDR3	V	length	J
ASSGSGRVYEQY	TRBV7-9	12	TRBJ2-7
ANSYEGNNGYT	TRBV6-6	11	TRBJ1-2
SVQNRGSYYKQY	TRBV29-1	12	TRBJ2-7
ASSFSGAYETQY	TRBV28	12	TRBJ2-5
SVWDSMDTEAF	TRBV20-1	11	TRBJ1-1
ASSPSPGNVGANVLT	TRBV18	15	TRBJ2-6
ASSSIIAGGPINEQF	TRBV11-1	15	TRBJ2-1
ASSLTWQPQH	TRBV5-8	10	TRBJ1-5
ASNQGGRKGEQY	TRBV14	12	TRBJ2-7
ANSLDRLGTPGTYKQY	TRBV11-3	16	TRBJ2-7
DSSLGGDQETQY	TRBV5-4	12	TRBJ2-5
AMRPSSSAISEQF	TRBV10-3	13	TRBJ2-1
ASGLTGRDNEQF	TRBV5-5	12	TRBJ2-1
ARSSDWVSLAGPYEQY	TRBV11-2	16	TRBJ2-7
ASSPAGRIDTQC	TRBV5-1	12	TRBJ2-3
ASSLDRIGTLGTYEQY	TRBV11-3	16	TRBJ2-7
ASTPSGKTEAF	TRBV10-2	11	TRBJ1-1
IAEQGDGYGYT	TRBV29-1	11	TRBJ1-2
SVVASGRLRTDTQY	TRBV29-1	14	TRBJ2-3
ASSFSQGSYGYT	TRBV28	12	TRBJ1-2
TSSLARQPDLTEAF	TRBV12-3/TRBV12-4	14	TRBJ1-1
GSSPSSGRIAYTQY	TRBV11-3	14	TRBJ2-3
ASSYSLTGGVNYGYT	TRBV6-6	15	TRBJ1-2
ASSRKIVEREGYEQY	TRBV4-1	15	TRBJ2-7
ASKGEWYGYT	TRBV6-6	10	TRBJ1-2
ASSSGLQETQY	TRBV7-8	11	TRBJ2-5
ASSLGDSNEQF	TRBV11-3	11	TRBJ2-1
ASSPGDGGYTAAF	TRBV28	13	TRBJ1-1
ASSLRVPTSGRVTDTQY	TRBV11-1	17	TRBJ2-3
ASGAGARQKNTEAL	TRBV7-9	14	TRBJ1-1
ASSLGGDEQY	TRBV12-3/TRBV12-4	10	TRBJ2-7